This TCR beta chain was retrieved from a study of tissue T cells after allogeneic stem cell transplantation. The method was immunoSEQ multiplex PCR; TCRdb's version includes in-frame clones alone and lacks a portion of them. The top ten hold roughly a sixth of the sample, which has thousands of clones, 60% to 70% seen once. Germline values: CDR1 SGHRS, CDR2 YFSETQ. This CDR3 contains 16 residues. Trimming pared 2 bases from V and 0 bases from J, leaving 14 bases between. The sample in question was tissue from the esophagus, obtained at autopsy. This rearrangement joins TRBV5-1 to TRBJ2-5; possible D gene TRBD2, 6 bases. The clonotype originates from a female donor of 60 years or more with lung cancer. In DNA form, the CDR3 reads TGCGCCAGCAGCTTCGGAGGGAGCGTAAACCAAGAGACCCAGTACTTC. This gives the protein CASSFGGSVNQETQYF.